This T cell receptor (beta chain) was sequenced for a study of cytomegalovirus exposure and HLA in healthy donors. This clone was counted between two and nine times. Amplification used 60 Vbeta primers and 13 Jbeta primers. Authors' methods: Among the unique TCR beta chains that a later analysis counted, 75 million to 85 million in all, around 11 million were shared. Here immunoSEQ multiplex PCR was the method, and the copy in TCRdb shows in-frame clones only, minus some. V, J and clone size derive from that table, while D and trimming were established from the DNA sequence. The sample includes more than 150,000 clones, 70% to 80% of them seen just once. The germline V and J ends were trimmed by 3 bases and 8 bases, with 8 bases remaining between them. Germline assignment: CDR1 KGHSY and CDR2 FQNENV. The CDR3 length is 12 residues.

The V call is TRBV16, the J call TRBJ2-1, with D hard to call. The source is a man in his forties in good health and CMV-seronegative. The specimen sequenced was PBMCs. The DNA for the CDR3 is TGTGCCAGCAGCCATACGGTTGATGAGCAGTTCTTC. Translated: CASSHTVDEQFF.